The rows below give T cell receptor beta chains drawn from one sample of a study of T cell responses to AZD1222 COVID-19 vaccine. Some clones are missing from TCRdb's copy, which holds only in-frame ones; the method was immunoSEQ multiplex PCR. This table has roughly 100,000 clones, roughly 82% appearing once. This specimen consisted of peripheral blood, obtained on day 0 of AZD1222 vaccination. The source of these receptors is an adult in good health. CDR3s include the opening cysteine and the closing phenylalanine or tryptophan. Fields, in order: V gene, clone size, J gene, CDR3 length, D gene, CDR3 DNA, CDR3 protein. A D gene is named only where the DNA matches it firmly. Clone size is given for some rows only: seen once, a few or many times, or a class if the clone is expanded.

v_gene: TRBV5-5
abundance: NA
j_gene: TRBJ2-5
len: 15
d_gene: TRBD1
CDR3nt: TGTGCCAGCAGCTTGGAGACAGGGGTGTTGGAGACCCAGTACTTC
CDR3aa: CASSLETGVLETQYF

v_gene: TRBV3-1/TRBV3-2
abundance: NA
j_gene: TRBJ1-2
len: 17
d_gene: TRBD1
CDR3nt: TGTGCCAGCAGCCCCGTCGGGTGGACAGGGCATAACTATGGCTACACCTTC
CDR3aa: CASSPVGWTGHNYGYTF

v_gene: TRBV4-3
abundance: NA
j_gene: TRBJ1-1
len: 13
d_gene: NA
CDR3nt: TGCGCCAGCAGCCAAGATTGGAGGACTGAAGCTTTCTTT
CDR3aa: CASSQDWRTEAFF

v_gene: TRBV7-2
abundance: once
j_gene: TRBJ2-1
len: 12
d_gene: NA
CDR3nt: TGTGCCAGCAGCCTAGACTGGGCGGAACAGTTCTTC
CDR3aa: CASSLDWAEQFF

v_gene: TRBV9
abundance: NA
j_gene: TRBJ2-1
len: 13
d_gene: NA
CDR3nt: TGTGCCAGCAGCGTAGTGTCTCACAATGAGCAGTTCTTC
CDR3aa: CASSVVSHNEQFF

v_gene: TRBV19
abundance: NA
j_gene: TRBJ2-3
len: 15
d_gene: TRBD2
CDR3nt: TGTGCCAGTAGTTCTTTCCTAGCGGGAACAGATACGCAGTATTTT
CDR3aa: CASSSFLAGTDTQYF

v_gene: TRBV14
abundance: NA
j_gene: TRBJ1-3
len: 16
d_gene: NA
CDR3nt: TGTGCCAGCAGCGCCTTGGATGCGGGGGCTGGAAACACCATATATTTT
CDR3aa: CASSALDAGAGNTIYF

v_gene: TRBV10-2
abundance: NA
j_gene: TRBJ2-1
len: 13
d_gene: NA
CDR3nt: TGCGCCAGCAAGCCCGGGGGGCGGGGTGAGCAGTTCTTC
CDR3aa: CASKPGGRGEQFF

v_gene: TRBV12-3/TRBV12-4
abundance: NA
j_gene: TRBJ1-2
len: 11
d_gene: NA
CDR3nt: TGTGCCAGCAGTGTCAACTATGGCTACACCTTC
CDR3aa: CASSVNYGYTF

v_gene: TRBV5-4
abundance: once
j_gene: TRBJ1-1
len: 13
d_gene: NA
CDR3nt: TGTGCCAGCAGCTCCCAGTTGGACACTGAAGCTTTCTTT
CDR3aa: CASSSQLDTEAFF

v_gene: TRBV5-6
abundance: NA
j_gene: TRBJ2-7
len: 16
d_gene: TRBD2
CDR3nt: TGTGCCAGCAGCTCGACTGGACTAGCGGGACGATACGAGCAGTACTTC
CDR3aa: CASSSTGLAGRYEQYF

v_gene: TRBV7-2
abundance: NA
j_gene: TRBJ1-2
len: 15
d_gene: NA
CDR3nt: TGTGCCAGCAGCTTAGTGGGCGGACCCAACTATGGCTACACCTTC
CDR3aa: CASSLVGGPNYGYTF

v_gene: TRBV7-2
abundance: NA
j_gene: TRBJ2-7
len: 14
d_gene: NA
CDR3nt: TGTGCCAGCAGCCTCCTGACAGCCACCTACGAGCAGTACTTC
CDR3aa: CASSLLTATYEQYF

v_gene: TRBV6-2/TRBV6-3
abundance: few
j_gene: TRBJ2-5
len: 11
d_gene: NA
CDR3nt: TGTGCCAGCAGTTACTCTTGGACCCAGTACTTC
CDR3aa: CASSYSWTQYF

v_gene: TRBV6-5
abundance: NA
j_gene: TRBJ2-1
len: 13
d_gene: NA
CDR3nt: TGTGCCACACTAAGGGCAGGGATAGGTGAGCAGTTCTTC
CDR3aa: CATLRAGIGEQFF

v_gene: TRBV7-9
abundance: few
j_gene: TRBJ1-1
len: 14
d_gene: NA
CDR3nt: TGTGCCAGCAGCCGCGAGACAGGGAACACTGAAGCTTTCTTT
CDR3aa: CASSRETGNTEAFF

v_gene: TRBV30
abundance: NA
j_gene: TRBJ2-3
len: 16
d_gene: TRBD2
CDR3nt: TGTGCCTGGAGTGTAAAGTACAGTACTAGCGCAGATACGCAGTATTTT
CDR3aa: CAWSVKYSTSADTQYF

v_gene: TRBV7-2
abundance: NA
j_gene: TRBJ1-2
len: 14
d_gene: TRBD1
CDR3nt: TGTGCCACCCGTTTTTTCCGGGACAGGGGTGGCTACACCTTC
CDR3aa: CATRFFRDRGGYTF

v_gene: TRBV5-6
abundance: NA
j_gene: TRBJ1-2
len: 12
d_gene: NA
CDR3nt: TGTGCCAGCAGCCCGGACAGATATGGCTACACCTTC
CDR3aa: CASSPDRYGYTF

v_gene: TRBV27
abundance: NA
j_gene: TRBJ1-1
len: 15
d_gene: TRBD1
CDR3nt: TGTGCCAGCAGTCCCTGGGACAGGGTAGGCACTGAAGCTTTCTTT
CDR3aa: CASSPWDRVGTEAFF

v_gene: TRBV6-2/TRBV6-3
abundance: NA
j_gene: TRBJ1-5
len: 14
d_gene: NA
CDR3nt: TGTGCCAGCAGTTACTCACAAGGTGGACAGCCCCAGCATTTT
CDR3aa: CASSYSQGGQPQHF

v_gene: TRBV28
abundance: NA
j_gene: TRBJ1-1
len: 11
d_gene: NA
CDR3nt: TGTGCCAGCAGTTCGTCCCAAAAAGCTTTCTTT
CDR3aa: CASSSSQKAFF